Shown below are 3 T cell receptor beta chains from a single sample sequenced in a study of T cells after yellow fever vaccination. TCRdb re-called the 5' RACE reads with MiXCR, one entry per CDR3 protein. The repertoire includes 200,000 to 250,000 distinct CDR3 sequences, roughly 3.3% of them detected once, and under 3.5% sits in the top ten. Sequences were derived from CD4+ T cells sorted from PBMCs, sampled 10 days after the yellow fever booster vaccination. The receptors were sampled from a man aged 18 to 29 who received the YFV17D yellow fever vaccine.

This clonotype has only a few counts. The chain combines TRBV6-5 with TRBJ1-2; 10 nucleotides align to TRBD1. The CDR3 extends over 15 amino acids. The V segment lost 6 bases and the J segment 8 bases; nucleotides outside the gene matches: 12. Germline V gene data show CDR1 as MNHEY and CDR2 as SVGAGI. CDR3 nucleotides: TGTGCCAGCAGCCGCCCGGGACAGGGGAAGGAGGGCTACACCTTC. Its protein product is CASSRPGQGKEGYTF.

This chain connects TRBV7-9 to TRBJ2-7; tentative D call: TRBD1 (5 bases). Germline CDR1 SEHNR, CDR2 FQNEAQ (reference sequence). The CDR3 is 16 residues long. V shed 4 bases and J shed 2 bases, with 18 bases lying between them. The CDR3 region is CASSSSRGASTYEQYV. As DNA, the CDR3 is TGTGCCAGCAGCTCGTCTAGGGGCGCCTCCACCTACGAGCAGTACGTC.

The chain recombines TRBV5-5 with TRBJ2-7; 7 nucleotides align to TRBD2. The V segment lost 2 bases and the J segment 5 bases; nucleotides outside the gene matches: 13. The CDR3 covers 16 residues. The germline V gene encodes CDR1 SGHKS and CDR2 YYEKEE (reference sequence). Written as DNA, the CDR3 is TGTGCCAGCAGCTTCAGTCTTGTGCGAGGACTAGACGAGCAGTACGTC. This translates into CASSFSLVRGLDEQYV.